A selection of T cell receptor beta chains follows, all from one sample in a study of control samples from healthy donors and cancer patients. Only in-frame clones appear in the TCRdb table, and some are missing; sequencing was by immunoSEQ multiplex PCR. This sample has roughly 170,000 clones, with just over 90% found just once. Sample: blood. These receptors all come from a woman in her sixties or seventies in good health. CDR3s include the opening cysteine and the closing phenylalanine or tryptophan. D genes are given only for firm matches.

V gene	J gene	D gene	CDR3 protein
TRBV29-1	TRBJ2-5	TRBD1	CSVEDPQTGGETQYF
TRBV4-1	TRBJ1-6	NA	CASSQEDGISPLHF
TRBV19	TRBJ1-5	TRBD1	CASTLTGPLSQPQHF
TRBV4-3	TRBJ1-2	NA	CASSQVYPPADGYTF
TRBV6-6	TRBJ2-3	TRBD2	CASRAGTSGPDTQYF
TRBV6-5	TRBJ1-2	NA	CASSYSIQRPYGCTF
TRBV6-5	TRBJ1-6	NA	CASSYGANNSPLHF
TRBV4-1	TRBJ1-1	NA	CASSPSDRMNTEAFF
TRBV6-2/TRBV6-3	TRBJ1-5	NA	CASSTDGARPQHF
TRBV18	TRBJ1-5	TRBD1	CAEDRGHQPQHF
TRBV5-1	TRBJ1-1	NA	CASSEGGNTEAFF
TRBV11-2	TRBJ1-2	TRBD1	CASSLGQGLGYTF
TRBV14	TRBJ1-5	NA	CASSQSRADQPQHF
TRBV7-9	TRBJ1-5	NA	CASSHDGDNQPQHF
TRBV2	TRBJ2-5	NA	CASRDFPGETQYF
TRBV7-2	TRBJ2-1	NA	CASSLQGSSYNEQFF
TRBV6-6	TRBJ2-3	TRBD2	CASSPAGGPGGTDTQYF
TRBV6-2/TRBV6-3	TRBJ1-1	NA	CASSLTYASGTEAFF
TRBV27	TRBJ1-1	NA	CASSFDSGFYTEAFF
TRBV19	TRBJ2-7	TRBD1	CASSIVQGAYEQYF
TRBV18	TRBJ2-2	NA	CASSPPFRADTGELFF
TRBV7-3	TRBJ1-1	NA	CASSSRRGTEAFF
TRBV7-8	TRBJ1-1	NA	CASSLVAQGRTEAFF
TRBV5-1	TRBJ2-7	TRBD2	CASSPRTSGGEPSEQYF
TRBV7-9	TRBJ1-1	NA	CASSSRGTGKTEAFF
TRBV7-9	TRBJ2-5	NA	CASSLRVSGSETQYF
TRBV6-2/TRBV6-3	TRBJ1-5	NA	CASSLMRDQPQHF
TRBV5-4	TRBJ2-5	TRBD2	CASSLTSGFSETQYF